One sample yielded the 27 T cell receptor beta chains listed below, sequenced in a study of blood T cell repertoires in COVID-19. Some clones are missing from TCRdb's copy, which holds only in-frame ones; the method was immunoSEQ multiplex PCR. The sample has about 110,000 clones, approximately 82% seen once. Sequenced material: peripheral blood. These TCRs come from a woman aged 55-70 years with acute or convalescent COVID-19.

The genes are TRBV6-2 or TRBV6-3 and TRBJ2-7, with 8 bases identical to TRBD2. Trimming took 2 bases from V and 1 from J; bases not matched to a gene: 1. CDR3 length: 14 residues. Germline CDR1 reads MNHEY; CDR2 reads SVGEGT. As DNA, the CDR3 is TGTGCCAGCAGTTACCGGGAGGGGTCCTACGAGCAGTACTTC. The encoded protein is CASSYREGSYEQYF.

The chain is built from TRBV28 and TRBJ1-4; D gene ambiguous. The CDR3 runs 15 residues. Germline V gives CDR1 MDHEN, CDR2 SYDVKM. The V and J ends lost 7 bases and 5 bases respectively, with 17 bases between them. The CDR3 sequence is CASIPRGGRNEKLFF. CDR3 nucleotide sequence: TGTGCCAGCATCCCCCGGGGTGGCCGGAATGAAAAACTGTTTTTT.

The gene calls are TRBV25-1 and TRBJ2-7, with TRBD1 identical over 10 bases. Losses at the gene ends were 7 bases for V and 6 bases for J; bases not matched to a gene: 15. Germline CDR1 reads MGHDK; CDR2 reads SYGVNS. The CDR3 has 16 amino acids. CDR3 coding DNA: TGTGCCAGCAAACCAACGCGGACAGGGGGAGACGTCGAGCAGTACTTC. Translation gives CASKPTRTGGDVEQYF.

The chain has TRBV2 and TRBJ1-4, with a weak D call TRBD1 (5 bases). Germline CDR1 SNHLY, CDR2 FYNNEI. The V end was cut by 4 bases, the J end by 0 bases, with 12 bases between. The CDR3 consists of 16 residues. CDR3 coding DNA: TGTGCCAGCAGTGTAGACAGTATTGCAACTAATGAAAAACTGTTTTTT. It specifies CASSVDSIATNEKLFF.

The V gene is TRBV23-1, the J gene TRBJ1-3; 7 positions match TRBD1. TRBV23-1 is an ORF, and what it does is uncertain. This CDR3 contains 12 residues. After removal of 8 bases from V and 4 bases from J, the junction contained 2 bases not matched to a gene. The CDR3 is CASWTGGNTIYF. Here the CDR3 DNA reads TGCGCCAGCTGGACAGGAGGAAACACCATATATTTT.

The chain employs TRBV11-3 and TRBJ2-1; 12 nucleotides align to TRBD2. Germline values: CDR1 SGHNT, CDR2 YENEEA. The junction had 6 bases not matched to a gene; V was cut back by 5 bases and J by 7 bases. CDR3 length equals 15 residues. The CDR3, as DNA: TGTGCCAGCAGCCCGTCTAGCGGGGGGGGGAATGAGCAGTTCTTC. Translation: CASSPSSGGGNEQFF.

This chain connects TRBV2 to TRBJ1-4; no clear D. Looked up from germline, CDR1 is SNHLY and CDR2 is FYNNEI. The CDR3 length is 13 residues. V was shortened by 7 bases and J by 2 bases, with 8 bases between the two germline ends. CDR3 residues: CASTGPTNEKLFF. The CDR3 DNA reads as TGTGCCAGCACTGGGCCTACTAATGAAAAACTGTTTTTT.

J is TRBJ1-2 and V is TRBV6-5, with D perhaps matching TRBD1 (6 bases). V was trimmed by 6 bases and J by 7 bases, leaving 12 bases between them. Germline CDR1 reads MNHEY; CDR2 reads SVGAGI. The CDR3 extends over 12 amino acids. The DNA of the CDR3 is TGTGCCAGCAGGCAGGGGATGAGTGGCTACACCTTC. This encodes CASRQGMSGYTF.

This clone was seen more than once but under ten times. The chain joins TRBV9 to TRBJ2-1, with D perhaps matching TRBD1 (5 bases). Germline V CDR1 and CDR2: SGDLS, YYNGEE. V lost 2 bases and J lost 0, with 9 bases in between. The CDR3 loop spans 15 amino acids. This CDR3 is CASSVGQSSYNEQFF. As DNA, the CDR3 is TGTGCCAGCAGCGTGGGGCAGAGCTCCTACAATGAGCAGTTCTTC.

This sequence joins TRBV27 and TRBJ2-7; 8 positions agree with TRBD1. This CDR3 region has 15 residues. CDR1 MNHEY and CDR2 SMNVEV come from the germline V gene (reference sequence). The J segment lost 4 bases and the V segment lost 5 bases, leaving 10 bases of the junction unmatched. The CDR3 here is CASSTGPGQVYEQYF. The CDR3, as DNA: TGTGCCAGCAGTACAGGTCCGGGACAGGTTTACGAGCAGTACTTC.

The CDR3 is CASSSTGVGEQYF. CDR3 coding DNA: TGTGCCAGCAGTTCGACAGGGGTCGGCGAGCAGTACTTC. This rearrangement joins TRBV27 to TRBJ2-7; 8 nucleotides agree with TRBD1. With 4 bases clipped from V and 6 bases from J, the junction kept 5 bases outside the gene matches. The germline V gene encodes CDR1 MNHEY and CDR2 SMNVEV (reference sequence). The length of the CDR3 is 13 residues.

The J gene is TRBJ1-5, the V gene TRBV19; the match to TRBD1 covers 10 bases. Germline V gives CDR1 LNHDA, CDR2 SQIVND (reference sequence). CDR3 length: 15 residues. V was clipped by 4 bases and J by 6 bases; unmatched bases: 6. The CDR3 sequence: CASSTGTGASQPQHF. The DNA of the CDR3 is TGTGCCAGTAGTACAGGGACAGGGGCAAGTCAGCCCCAGCATTTT.

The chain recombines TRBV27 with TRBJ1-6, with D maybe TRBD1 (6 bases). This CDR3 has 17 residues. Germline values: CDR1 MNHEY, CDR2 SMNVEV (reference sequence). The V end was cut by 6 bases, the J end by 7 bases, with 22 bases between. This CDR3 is CASRPEQGRLLNSPLHF. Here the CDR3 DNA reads TGTGCCAGCAGACCGGAACAGGGACGACTATTGAATTCACCCCTCCACTTT.

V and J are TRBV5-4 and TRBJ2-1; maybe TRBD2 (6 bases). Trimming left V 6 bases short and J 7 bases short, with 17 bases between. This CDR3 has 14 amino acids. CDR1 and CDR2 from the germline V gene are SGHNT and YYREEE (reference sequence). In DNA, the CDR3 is TGTGCCAGCACCCCGTCGGGAGTCCAGAATGAGCAGTTCTTC. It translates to CASTPSGVQNEQFF.

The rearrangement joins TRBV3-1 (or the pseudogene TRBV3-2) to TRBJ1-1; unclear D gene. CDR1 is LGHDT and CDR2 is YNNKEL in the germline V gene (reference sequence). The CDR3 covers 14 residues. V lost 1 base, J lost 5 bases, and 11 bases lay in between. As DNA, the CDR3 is TGTGCCAGCAGCCAAGTCGAGGGTGGGACTGAAGCTTTCTTT. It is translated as CASSQVEGGTEAFF.

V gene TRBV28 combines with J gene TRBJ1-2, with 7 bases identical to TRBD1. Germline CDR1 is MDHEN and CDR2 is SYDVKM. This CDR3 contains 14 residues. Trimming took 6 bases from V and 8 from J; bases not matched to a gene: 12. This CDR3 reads CASSRRGHTGGYTF. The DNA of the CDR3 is TGTGCCAGCAGCCGAAGGGGGCACACAGGGGGCTACACCTTC.

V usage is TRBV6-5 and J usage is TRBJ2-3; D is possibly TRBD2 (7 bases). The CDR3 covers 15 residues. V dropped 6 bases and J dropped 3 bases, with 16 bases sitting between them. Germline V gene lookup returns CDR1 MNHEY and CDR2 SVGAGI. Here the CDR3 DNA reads TGTGCCAGCAGCCGACGAGGGGGGGTGACAGATACGCAGTATTTT. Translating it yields CASSRRGGVTDTQYF.

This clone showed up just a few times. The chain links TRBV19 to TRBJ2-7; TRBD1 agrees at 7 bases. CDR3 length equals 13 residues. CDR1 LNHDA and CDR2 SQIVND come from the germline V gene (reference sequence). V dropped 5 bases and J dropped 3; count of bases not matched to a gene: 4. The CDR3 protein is CASSVSGGYEQYF. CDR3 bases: TGTGCCAGTAGTGTGTCAGGGGGCTACGAGCAGTACTTC.

Here the CDR3 reads CASSLDRGADYGYTF. The CDR3 DNA reads as TGTGCCAGCAGCTTAGATCGGGGGGCCGACTATGGCTACACCTTC. The V and J genes are TRBV11-2 and TRBJ1-2; perhaps TRBD1 as D (6 bases). Germline CDR1 and CDR2: SGHAT and FQNNGV. This CDR3 is 15 amino acids long. The V end was cut by 0 bases, the J end by 3 bases, with 11 bases between.

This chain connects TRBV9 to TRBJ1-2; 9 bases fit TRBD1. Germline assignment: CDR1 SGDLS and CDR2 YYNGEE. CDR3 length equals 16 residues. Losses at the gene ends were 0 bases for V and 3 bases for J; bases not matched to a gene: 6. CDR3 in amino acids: CASSVDLGQGHYGYTF. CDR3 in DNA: TGTGCCAGCAGCGTAGACCTGGGACAGGGCCACTATGGCTACACCTTC.

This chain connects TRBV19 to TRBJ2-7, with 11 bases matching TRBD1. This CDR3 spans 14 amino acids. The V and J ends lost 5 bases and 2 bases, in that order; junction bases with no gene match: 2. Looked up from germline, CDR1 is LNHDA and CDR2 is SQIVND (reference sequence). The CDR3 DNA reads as TGTGCCAGTAGTCGGGACAGGGGGACCTACGAGCAGTACTTC. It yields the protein CASSRDRGTYEQYF.

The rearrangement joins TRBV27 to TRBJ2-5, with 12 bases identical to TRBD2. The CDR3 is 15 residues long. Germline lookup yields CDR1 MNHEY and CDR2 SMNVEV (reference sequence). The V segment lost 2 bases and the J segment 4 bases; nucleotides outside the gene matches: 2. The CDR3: CASSLRLAGVETQYF. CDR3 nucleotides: TGTGCCAGCAGTTTAAGACTAGCGGGAGTAGAGACCCAGTACTTC.

The CDR3 coding sequence is TGTGCCAGCAGTGATTACAGCACTAGTTTTACAGATACGCAGTATTTT. Amino acids: CASSDYSTSFTDTQYF. The chain uses TRBV6-1 and TRBJ2-3; D possibly corresponds to TRBD2 (5 bases). Trimming stripped 3 bases from V and 3 bases from J, with 16 bases between. This CDR3 has 16 amino acids. Germline loops: CDR1 MNHNS, CDR2 SASEGT.

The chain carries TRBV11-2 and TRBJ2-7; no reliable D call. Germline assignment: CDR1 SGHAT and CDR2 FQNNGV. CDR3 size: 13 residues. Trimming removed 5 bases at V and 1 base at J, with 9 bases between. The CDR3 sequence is CASSRTASYEQYF. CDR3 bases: TGTGCCAGCAGCCGAACAGCTTCCTACGAGCAGTACTTC.

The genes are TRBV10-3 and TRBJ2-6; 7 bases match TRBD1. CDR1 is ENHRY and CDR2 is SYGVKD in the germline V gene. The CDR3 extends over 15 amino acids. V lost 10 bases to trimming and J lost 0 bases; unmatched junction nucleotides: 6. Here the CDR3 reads CATRDSHSGANVLTF. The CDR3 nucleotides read TGTGCCACCAGGGACAGCCACTCTGGGGCCAACGTCCTGACTTTC.

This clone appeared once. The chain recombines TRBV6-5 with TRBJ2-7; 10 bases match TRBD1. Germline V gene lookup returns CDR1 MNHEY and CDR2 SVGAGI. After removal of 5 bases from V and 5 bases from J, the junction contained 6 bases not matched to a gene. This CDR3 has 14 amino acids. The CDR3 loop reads CASSRRTGGNEQYF. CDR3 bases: TGTGCCAGCAGTCGACGGACAGGGGGGAACGAGCAGTACTTC.

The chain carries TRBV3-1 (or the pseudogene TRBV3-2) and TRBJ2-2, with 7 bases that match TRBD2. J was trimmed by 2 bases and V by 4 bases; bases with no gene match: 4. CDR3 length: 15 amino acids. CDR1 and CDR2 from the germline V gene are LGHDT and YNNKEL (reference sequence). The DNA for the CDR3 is TGTGCCAGCAGCCCAGCGGGACGCAACACCGGGGAGCTGTTTTTT. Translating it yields CASSPAGRNTGELFF.